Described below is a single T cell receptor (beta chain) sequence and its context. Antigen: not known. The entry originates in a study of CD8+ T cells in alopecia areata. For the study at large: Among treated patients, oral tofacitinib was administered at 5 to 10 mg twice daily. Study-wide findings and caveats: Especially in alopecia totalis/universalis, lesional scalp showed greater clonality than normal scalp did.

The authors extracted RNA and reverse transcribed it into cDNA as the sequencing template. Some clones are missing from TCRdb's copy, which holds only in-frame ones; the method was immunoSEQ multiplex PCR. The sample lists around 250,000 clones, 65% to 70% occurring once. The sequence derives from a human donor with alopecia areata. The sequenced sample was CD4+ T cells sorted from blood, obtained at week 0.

The CDR3 region is CAWMNREHEKLFF. The CDR3 bases are TGTGCCTGGATGAACAGGGAGCATGAAAAACTGTTTTTT. The gene calls are TRBV30 and TRBJ1-4, with a tentative D call TRBD1 (6 bases). Between the trimmed V and J ends, which lost 4 bases and 6 bases, there was a span of 12 bases. From germline, CDR1 is GTSNPN and CDR2 SVGIG (reference sequence). CDR3 length equals 13 residues.